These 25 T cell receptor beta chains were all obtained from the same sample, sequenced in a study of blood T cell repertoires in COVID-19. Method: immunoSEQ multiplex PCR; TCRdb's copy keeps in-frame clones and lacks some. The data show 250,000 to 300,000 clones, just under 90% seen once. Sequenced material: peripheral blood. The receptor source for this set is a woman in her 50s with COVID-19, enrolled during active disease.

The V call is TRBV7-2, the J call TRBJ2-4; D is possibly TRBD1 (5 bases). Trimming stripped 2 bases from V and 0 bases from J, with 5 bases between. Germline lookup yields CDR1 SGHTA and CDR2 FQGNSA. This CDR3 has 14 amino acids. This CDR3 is CASSLRGAKNIQYF. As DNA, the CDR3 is TGTGCCAGCAGCTTAAGGGGAGCCAAAAACATTCAGTACTTC.

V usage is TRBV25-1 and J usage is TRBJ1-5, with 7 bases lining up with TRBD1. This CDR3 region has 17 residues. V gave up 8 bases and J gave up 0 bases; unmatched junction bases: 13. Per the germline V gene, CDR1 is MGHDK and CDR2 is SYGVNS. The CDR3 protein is CASSPIPGQYSNQPQHF. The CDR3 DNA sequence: TGTGCCAGCTCACCCATACCGGGACAGTATAGCAATCAGCCCCAGCATTTT.

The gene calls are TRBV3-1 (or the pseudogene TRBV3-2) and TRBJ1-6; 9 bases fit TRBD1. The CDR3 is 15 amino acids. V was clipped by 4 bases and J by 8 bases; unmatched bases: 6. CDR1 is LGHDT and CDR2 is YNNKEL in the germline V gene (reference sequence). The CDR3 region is CASSPTGGRDSPLHF. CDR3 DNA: TGTGCCAGCAGCCCAACAGGGGGCCGCGATTCACCCCTCCACTTT.

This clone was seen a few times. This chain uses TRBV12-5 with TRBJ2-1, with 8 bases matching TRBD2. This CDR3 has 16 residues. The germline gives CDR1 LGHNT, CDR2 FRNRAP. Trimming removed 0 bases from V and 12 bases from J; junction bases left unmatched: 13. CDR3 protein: CASGLVLGTRDLWQFF. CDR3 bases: TGTGCTAGTGGTTTGGTACTGGGGACTAGAGACCTGTGGCAGTTCTTC.

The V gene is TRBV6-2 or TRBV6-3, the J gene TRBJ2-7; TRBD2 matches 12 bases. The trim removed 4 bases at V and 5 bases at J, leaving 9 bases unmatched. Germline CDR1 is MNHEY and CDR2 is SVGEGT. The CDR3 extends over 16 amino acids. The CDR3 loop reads CASSLPRLAGVHEQYF. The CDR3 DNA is TGTGCCAGCAGTTTACCCCGACTAGCGGGAGTCCACGAGCAGTACTTC.

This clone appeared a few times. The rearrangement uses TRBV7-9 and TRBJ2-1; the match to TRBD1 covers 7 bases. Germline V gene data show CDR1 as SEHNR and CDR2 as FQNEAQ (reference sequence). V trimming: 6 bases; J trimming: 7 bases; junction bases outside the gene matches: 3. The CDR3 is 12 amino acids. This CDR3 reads CASSHRGNEQFF. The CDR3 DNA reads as TGTGCCAGCAGTCACAGGGGAAATGAGCAGTTCTTC. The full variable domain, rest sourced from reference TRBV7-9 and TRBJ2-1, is DTGVSQNPRHKITKRGQNVTFRCDPISEHNRLYWYRQTLGQGPEFLTYFQNEAQLEKSRLLSDRFSAERPKGSFSTLEIQRTEQGDSAMYLCASSHRGNEQFFGPGTRLTVL.

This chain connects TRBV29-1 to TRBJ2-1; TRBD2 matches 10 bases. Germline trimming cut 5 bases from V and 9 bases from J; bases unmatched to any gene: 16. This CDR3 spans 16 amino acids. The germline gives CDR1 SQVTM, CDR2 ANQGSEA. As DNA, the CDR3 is TGCAGCGTTTGGGGGGGGAGCGGGAGGGAGGGTGGTGAGCAGTTCTTC. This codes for CSVWGGSGREGGEQFF.

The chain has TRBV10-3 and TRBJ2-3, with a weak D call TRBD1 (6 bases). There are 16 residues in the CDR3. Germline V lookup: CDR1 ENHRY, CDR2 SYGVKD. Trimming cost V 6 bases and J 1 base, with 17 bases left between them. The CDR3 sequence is CAISSTGTSGTDTQYF. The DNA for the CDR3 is TGTGCCATCAGCAGTACAGGGACGTCAGGCACAGATACGCAGTATTTT.

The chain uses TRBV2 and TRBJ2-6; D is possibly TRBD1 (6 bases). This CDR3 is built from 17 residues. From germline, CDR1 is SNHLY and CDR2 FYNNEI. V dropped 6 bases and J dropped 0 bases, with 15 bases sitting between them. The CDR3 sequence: CASSLQGPSSGANVLTF. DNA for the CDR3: TGTGCCAGCAGCCTACAGGGCCCCAGCTCTGGGGCCAACGTCCTGACTTTC. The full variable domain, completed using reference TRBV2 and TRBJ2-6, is EPEVTQTPSHQVTQMGQEVILRCVPISNHLYFYWYRQILGQKVEFLVSFYNNEISEKSEIFDDQFSVERPDGSNFTLKIRSTKLEDSAMYFCASSLQGPSSGANVLTFGAGSRLTVL.

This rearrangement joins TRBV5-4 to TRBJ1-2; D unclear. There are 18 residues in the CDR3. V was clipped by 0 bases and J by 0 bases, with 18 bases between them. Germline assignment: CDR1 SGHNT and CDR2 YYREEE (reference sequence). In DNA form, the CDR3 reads TGTGCCAGCAGCTTGGCGGAGGTATGGCACAGAGCTAACTATGGCTACACCTTC. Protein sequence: CASSLAEVWHRANYGYTF.

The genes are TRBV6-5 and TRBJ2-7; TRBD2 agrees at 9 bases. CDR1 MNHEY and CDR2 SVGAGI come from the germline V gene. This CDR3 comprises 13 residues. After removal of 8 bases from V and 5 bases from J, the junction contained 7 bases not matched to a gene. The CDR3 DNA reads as TGTGCCAGCGGGCGGGAGGGCCAAGACGAGCAGTACTTC. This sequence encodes CASGREGQDEQYF.

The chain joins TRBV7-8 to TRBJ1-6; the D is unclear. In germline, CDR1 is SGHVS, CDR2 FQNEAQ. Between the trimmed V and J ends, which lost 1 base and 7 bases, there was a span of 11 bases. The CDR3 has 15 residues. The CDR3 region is CASSLGGSSNSPLHF. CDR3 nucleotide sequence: TGTGCCAGCAGCTTAGGAGGGTCAAGCAATTCACCCCTCCACTTT.

The CDR3 DNA reads TGCGCCAGCAGGGACGGGACAGGGCGGACACCCCTCCACTTT. Amino acids: CASRDGTGRTPLHF. The chain uses TRBV5-1 and TRBJ1-6; TRBD1 matches 9 bases. Germline-derived CDR1 and CDR2 are SGHRS and YFSETQ. This CDR3 contains 14 residues. Trimming took 5 bases from V and 11 from J; bases not matched to a gene: 8.

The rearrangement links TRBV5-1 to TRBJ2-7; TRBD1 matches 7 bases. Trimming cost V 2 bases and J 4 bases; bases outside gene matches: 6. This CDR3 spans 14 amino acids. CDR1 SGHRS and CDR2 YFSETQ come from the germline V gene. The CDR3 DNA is TGCGCCAGCAGCTTAGGGGGCGCAGGGTACGAGCAGTACTTC. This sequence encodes CASSLGGAGYEQYF.

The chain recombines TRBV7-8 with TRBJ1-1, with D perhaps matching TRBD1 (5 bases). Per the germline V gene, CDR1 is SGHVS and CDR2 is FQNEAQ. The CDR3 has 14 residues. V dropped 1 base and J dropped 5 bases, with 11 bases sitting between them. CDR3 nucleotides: TGTGCCAGCAGCTTAGTCCCTCAGGGAACTGAAGCTTTCTTT. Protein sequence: CASSLVPQGTEAFF.

CDR3 sequence: CASSVGTSGGYEQYF. The DNA for the CDR3 is TGTGCCAGCAGCGTCGGGACTTCGGGGGGATACGAGCAGTACTTC. This chain joins TRBV5-4 and TRBJ2-7, with 7 bases matching TRBD2. The CDR3 extends over 15 amino acids. V gave up 4 bases and J gave up 4 bases; unmatched junction bases: 11. Per germline, CDR1 SGHNT and CDR2 YYREEE (reference sequence).

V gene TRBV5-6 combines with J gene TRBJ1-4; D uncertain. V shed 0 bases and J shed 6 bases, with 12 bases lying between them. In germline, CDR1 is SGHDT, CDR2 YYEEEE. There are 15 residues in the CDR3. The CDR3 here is CASSLASPVDEKLFF. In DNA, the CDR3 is TGTGCCAGCAGCTTGGCCTCACCGGTGGATGAAAAACTGTTTTTT.

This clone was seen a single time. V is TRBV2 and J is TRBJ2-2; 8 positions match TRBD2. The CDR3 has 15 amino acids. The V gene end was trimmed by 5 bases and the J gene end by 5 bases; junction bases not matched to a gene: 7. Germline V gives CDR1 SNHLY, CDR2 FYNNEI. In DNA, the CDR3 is TGTGCCAGCAGTAGCCCGGGGGGGAGGACCGGGGAGCTGTTTTTT. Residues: CASSSPGGRTGELFF.

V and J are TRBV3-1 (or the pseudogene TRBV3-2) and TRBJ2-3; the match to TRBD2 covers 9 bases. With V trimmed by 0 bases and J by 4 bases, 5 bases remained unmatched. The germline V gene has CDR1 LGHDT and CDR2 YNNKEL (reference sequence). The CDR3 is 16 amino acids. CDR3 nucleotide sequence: TGTGCCAGCAGCCAAGACCCGGGACTAGCCGCAGATACGCAGTATTTT. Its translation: CASSQDPGLAADTQYF.

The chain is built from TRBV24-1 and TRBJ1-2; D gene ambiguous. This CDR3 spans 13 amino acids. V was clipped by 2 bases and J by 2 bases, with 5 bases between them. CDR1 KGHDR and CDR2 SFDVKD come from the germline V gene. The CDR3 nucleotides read TGTGCCACCAGTGATTACAGCAACTATGGCTACACCTTC. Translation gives CATSDYSNYGYTF.

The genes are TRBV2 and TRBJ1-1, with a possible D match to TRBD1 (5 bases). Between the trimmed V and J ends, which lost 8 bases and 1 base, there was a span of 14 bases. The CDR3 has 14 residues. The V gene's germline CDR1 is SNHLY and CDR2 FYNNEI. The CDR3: CASQGPTGNTEAFF. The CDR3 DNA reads TGTGCCAGCCAGGGCCCCACGGGGAACACTGAAGCTTTCTTT.

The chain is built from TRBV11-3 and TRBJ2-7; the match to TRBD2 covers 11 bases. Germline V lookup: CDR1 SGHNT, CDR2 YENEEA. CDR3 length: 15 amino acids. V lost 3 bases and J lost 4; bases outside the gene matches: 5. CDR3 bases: TGTGCCAGCAGCTTTAGCGGGAGGGCCAGTTACGAGCAGTACTTC. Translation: CASSFSGRASYEQYF.

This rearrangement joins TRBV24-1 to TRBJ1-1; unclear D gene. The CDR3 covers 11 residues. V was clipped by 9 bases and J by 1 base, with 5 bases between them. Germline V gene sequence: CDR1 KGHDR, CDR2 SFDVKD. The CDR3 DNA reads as TGTGCCACCGCGAAGAACACTGAAGCTTTCTTT. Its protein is CATAKNTEAFF.

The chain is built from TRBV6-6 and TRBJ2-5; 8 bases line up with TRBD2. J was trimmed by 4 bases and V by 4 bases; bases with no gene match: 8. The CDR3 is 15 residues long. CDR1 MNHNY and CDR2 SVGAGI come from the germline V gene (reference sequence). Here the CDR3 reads CASSFQLAEGETQYF. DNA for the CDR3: TGTGCCAGCAGTTTCCAACTAGCGGAGGGAGAGACCCAGTACTTC.

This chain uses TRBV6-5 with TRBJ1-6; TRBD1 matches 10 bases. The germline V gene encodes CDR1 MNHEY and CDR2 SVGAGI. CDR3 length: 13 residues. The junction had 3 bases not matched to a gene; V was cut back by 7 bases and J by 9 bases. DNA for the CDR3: TGTGCCAGCACGACAGGGGGCGCTTCACCCCTCCACTTT. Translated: CASTTGGASPLHF.